The T cell receptor beta chain described here comes from a study of tumor T cells in aggressive B-cell lymphoma. The CDR3 covers 12 residues. Between the trimmed V and J ends, which lost 2 bases and 2 bases, there was a span of 3 bases. CDR1 SNHLY and CDR2 FYNNEI come from the germline V gene. TCRdb keeps only in-frame clones here, not all; method: immunoSEQ multiplex PCR. The sample holds approximately 7,900 clones, around 81% seen once. The sample consisted of tumor tissue. The TCR sequence derives from an adult with diffuse large B cell lymphoma. This rearrangement joins TRBV2 to TRBJ2-5; D ambiguous. CDR3 coding DNA: TGTGCCAGCAGTGAACTGCAAGAGACCCAGTACTTC. This encodes CASSELQETQYF.